This T cell receptor (beta chain) was profiled in a study of CD8+ T cells in alopecia areata. Study-wide context: Treated patients were dosed with oral tofacitinib, taking 5 to 10 mg twice daily. A 6-month period off drug followed tofacitinib, which lasted 6 to 18 months.

This clone was found a few times. CDR3 length: 17 residues. Germline-derived CDR1 and CDR2 are SGHNT and YYREEE (reference sequence). Trimming removed 4 bases from V and 0 bases from J; junction bases left unmatched: 10. The treatment denotes: oral pan-JAK inhibitor, 5-10 mg twice daily. The study team obtained lesional scalp punch biopsies and peripheral blood from alopecia areata patients. Extracted RNA was reverse transcribed, and the resulting cDNA served as sequencing template. Some clones are missing from TCRdb's copy, which holds only in-frame ones; the method was immunoSEQ multiplex PCR. The sample includes roughly 220,000 clones, under 40% of them seen just once.

V usage is TRBV5-4 and J usage is TRBJ2-1; 7 bases map to TRBD2. Sequencing was performed on CD4+ T cells sorted from blood, taken around week 31, from a patient treated with tofacitinib. This clonotype was obtained from a human donor with alopecia areata. The CDR3 here is CASSLGGGGSSYNEQFF. The DNA of the CDR3 is TGTGCCAGCAGCCTGGGAGGCGGGGGTAGCTCCTACAATGAGCAGTTCTTC.